The clone carrying this T cell receptor beta chain was counted only a few times. Its specificity is unknown. General study results and limits: The larger-cohort validation was restricted to a single TCR beta V-J rearrangement rather than whole repertoires.

Semi-nested PCR with Nested Universal Primer A followed constant-region reverse priming of full-length variable regions. TCRdb re-derived calls from the 5' RACE reads in MiXCR, one entry per CDR3 protein. The sample includes over 50,000 distinct CDR3 sequences, almost 25% seen only once; the top ten take around 3%. Purified naive CD4+ T cells were depleted of CD25+ Tregs. This CDR3 has 19 amino acids. Germline-derived CDR1 and CDR2 are SGHTA and FQGNSA. Trimming cost V 1 base and J 7 bases; bases outside gene matches: 16. The source material was tumor-infiltrating naive CD4+ T cells sorted from the breast tumor. Subset described: naive CD4+ T cells, CD4+CD45RA+CD25-. This clonotype originated in a female donor with breast cancer. V gene TRBV7-2 combines with J gene TRBJ2-4, with 10 bases aligning to TRBD2. The CDR3 DNA reads TGTGCCAGCAGCTTAGGTTCCGAGCGGGAGGGCCATTTTCTCAACATTCAGTACTTC. Its translation is CASSLGSEREGHFLNIQYF.